A single sample is the source of the 25 T cell receptor beta chains below, sequenced in a study of memory CD8 T cells in hepatitis C reinfection. Time point reported: peak reinfection, 3 to 8 weeks after reinfection detection. TCR sequencing was done directly ex vivo on sorted cells, without expansion in vitro. The protocol was immunoSEQ multiplex PCR, while the TCRdb copy is restricted to in-frame clones and leaves out a portion. Of fewer than 50,000 clones listed, 85% to 90% are singletons. Sequenced sample: naive CD8+ T cells sorted from blood. The origin of the receptors is a man between 18 and 35 years old with hepatitis C virus infection.

The chain recombines TRBV10-3 with TRBJ2-1, with 8 bases aligning to TRBD2. The V gene end was trimmed by 1 base and the J gene end by 5 bases; junction bases not matched to a gene: 7. CDR1 and CDR2 (germline): ENHRY, SYGVKD. There are 16 residues in the CDR3. CDR3 loop: CAISEFLAGKDNEQFF. The CDR3 nucleotides are TGTGCCATCAGTGAGTTTCTAGCGGGTAAGGACAATGAGCAGTTCTTC.

The chain joins TRBV11-1 to TRBJ2-1; 10 bases align to TRBD2. This CDR3 is built from 12 residues. The germline CDR1 and CDR2 sequences are SGHAT and FQDESV (reference sequence). The ends lost 5 bases at V and 15 bases at J; junction bases unmatched: 7. This CDR3 reads CASSLGGLARFF. Written as DNA, the CDR3 is TGTGCCAGCAGCCTCGGGGGACTAGCGCGGTTCTTC.

The chain couples TRBV10-3 to TRBJ1-3; no reliable D call. The germline V gene has CDR1 ENHRY and CDR2 SYGVKD. The V and J ends lost 3 bases and 4 bases respectively, with 10 bases between them. The CDR3 has 14 amino acids. This chain's CDR3 is CAISDPGGGNTIYF. CDR3 bases: TGTGCCATCAGTGACCCCGGAGGGGGAAACACCATATATTTT.

The chain recombines TRBV1 with TRBJ1-1; the table's D call, TRBD1, was not checked against the DNA. TRBV1 corresponds to a pseudogene. The CDR3 has 14 residues. The CDR3 loop reads CTSSQDRANTEAFF. Written as DNA, the CDR3 is TGCACCAGCAGCCAAGACAGGGCGAACACTGAAGCTTTCTTT.

The genes are TRBV4-1 and TRBJ2-2, with a weak D call TRBD1 (6 bases). Germline loops: CDR1 MGHRA, CDR2 YSYEKL. The V gene lost 3 bases and the J gene lost 5 bases, with 16 bases spanning the gap. The CDR3 spans 16 residues. The chain's CDR3 is CASSQGPAQGTGELFF. The CDR3 nucleotides read TGCGCCAGCAGCCAGGGACCTGCCCAGGGGACCGGGGAGCTGTTTTTT.

The V gene is TRBV5-1, the J gene TRBJ2-5, with 12 bases fitting TRBD2. The ends lost 4 bases at V and 5 bases at J; junction bases unmatched: 6. This CDR3 is 15 amino acids long. Germline lookup yields CDR1 SGHRS and CDR2 YFSETQ. The CDR3 is CASSASGGAGETQYF. The CDR3 DNA reads TGCGCCAGCAGCGCTAGCGGGGGGGCCGGTGAGACCCAGTACTTC.

The V and J genes are TRBV27 and TRBJ2-7; 8 positions agree with TRBD1. The ends lost 5 bases at V and 3 bases at J; junction bases unmatched: 12. The V gene's germline CDR1 is MNHEY and CDR2 SMNVEV (reference sequence). CDR3 length: 16 residues. CDR3 region: CASSPPGQGLFYEQYF. In nucleotides, the CDR3 is TGTGCCAGCAGTCCGCCCGGACAGGGTCTATTCTACGAGCAGTACTTC.

V gene TRBV11-2 combines with J gene TRBJ1-1, with D possibly TRBD1 on 5 matching bases. CDR1 is SGHAT and CDR2 is FQNNGV in the germline V gene. CDR3 length: 16 residues. The germline V and J ends were trimmed by 2 bases and 3 bases, with 16 bases remaining between them. The CDR3 reads CASSLYHNRGDTEAFF. In DNA form, the CDR3 reads TGTGCCAGCAGCTTATACCATAACCGGGGGGACACTGAAGCTTTCTTT. The variable domain in full, with the rest retrieved from reference TRBV11-2 and TRBJ1-1, is EAGVAQSPRYKIIEKRQSVAFWCNPISGHATLYWYQQILGQGPKLLIQFQNNGVVDDSQLPKDRFSAERLKGVDSTLKIQPAKLEDSAVYLCASSLYHNRGDTEAFFGQGTRLTVV.

The chain joins TRBV11-1 to TRBJ2-5, with a possible D match to TRBD2 (6 bases). CDR3 length equals 15 residues. The ends were cut back, 0 bases at V and 2 bases at J, with 10 bases in the middle. Germline CDR1 reads SGHAT; CDR2 reads FQDESV (reference sequence). CDR3 coding DNA: TGTGCCAGCAGCTTAGCGCGGGGACTTCAAGAGACCCAGTACTTC. Its protein is CASSLARGLQETQYF.

The chain recombines TRBV29-1 with TRBJ1-1; D is unresolved. The germline gives CDR1 SQVTM, CDR2 ANQGSEA. Trimming stripped 5 bases from V and 5 bases from J, with 6 bases between. The CDR3 is 10 amino acids. The CDR3 nucleotides read TGCAGCGTTATAGAGACTGAAGCTTTCTTT. Translated, it gives CSVIETEAFF.

The J gene is TRBJ1-1, the V gene TRBV10-2, with D hard to call. In germline, CDR1 is WSHSY, CDR2 SAAADI. This CDR3 has 15 amino acids. V lost 0 bases to trimming and J lost 0 bases, with 8 bases between them. The CDR3 sequence is CASSESTVMNTEAFF. The CDR3 DNA follows: TGCGCCAGCAGTGAGTCTACGGTCATGAACACTGAAGCTTTCTTT.

The chain links TRBV10-2 to TRBJ2-1, with D possibly being TRBD2 (6 bases). The CDR3 runs 15 residues. V was cut by 3 bases and J by 8 bases, with 17 bases left in between. CDR1 and CDR2 (germline): WSHSY, SAAADI. This CDR3 is CASSDFDPTSDEQFF. The DNA of the CDR3 is TGCGCCAGCAGTGATTTCGACCCGACTAGTGATGAGCAGTTCTTC.

The chain couples TRBV6-5 to TRBJ1-5; 7 bases line up with TRBD1. This CDR3 has 14 residues. V lost 6 bases and J lost 6; bases outside the gene matches: 8. CDR1 MNHEY and CDR2 SVGAGI come from the germline V gene. CDR3 sequence: CASSFQGGGQPQHF. The DNA for the CDR3 is TGTGCCAGCAGCTTTCAGGGGGGCGGTCAGCCCCAGCATTTT.

CDR3 in amino acids: CASREASGSYEQYF. For the CDR3, the DNA is TGTGCCAGCAGGGAGGCTAGCGGGTCCTACGAGCAGTACTTC. The V call is TRBV6-5, the J call TRBJ2-7; 8 bases match TRBD2. The CDR3 length is 14 residues. Germline V lookup: CDR1 MNHEY, CDR2 SVGAGI. V was clipped by 6 bases and J by 1 base; unmatched bases: 5.

This clone is a singleton in its sample. This sequence joins TRBV19 and TRBJ2-1; TRBD1 aligns across 9 bases. The V segment lost 6 bases and the J segment 6 bases; nucleotides outside the gene matches: 12. The CDR3 is 16 amino acids. Germline lookup yields CDR1 LNHDA and CDR2 SQIVND (reference sequence). In DNA, the CDR3 is TGTGCCAGTAGCCTGGGGGGAGGGACAGGGTTCAATGAGCAGTTCTTC. Translating gives CASSLGGGTGFNEQFF.

CDR3: CASSVQEPQETQYF. CDR3 sequence (DNA): TGTGCCAGCAGCGTACAGGAACCCCAAGAGACCCAGTACTTC. V usage is TRBV7-9 and J usage is TRBJ2-5, with a weak D call TRBD1 (5 bases). V lost 5 bases, J lost 1 base, and 11 bases lay in between. In germline, CDR1 is SEHNR, CDR2 FQNEAQ (reference sequence). The CDR3 is 14 residues long. Filled out from reference TRBV7-9 and TRBJ2-5, the complete variable domain reads DTGVSQNPRHKITKRGQNVTFRCDPISEHNRLYWYRQTLGQGPEFLTYFQNEAQLEKSRLLSDRFSAERPKGSFSTLEIQRTEQGDSAMYLCASSVQEPQETQYFGPGTRLLVL.

This clone was observed once. The chain carries TRBV5-1 and TRBJ1-1; TRBD1 matches at 7 bases. CDR1 is SGHRS, CDR2 YFSETQ, per germline. CDR3 length: 15 residues. V lost 2 bases, J lost 0 bases, and 4 bases stayed unmatched. CDR3 region: CASSLDRVMNTEAFF. Here the CDR3 DNA reads TGCGCCAGCAGCTTAGACAGGGTTATGAACACTGAAGCTTTCTTT.

CDR3 sequence: CASSQDGQRTDNEQFF. The CDR3 coding sequence is TGCGCCAGCAGCCAAGATGGGCAGAGAACCGACAATGAGCAGTTCTTC. This chain joins TRBV4-1 and TRBJ2-1; D not certain. V was shortened by 0 bases and J by 5 bases, with 14 bases between the two germline ends. The CDR3 is 16 amino acids. The germline CDR1 and CDR2 sequences are MGHRA and YSYEKL.

V and J are TRBV27 and TRBJ2-3; 11 bases are shared with TRBD2. Germline-derived CDR1 and CDR2 are MNHEY and SMNVEV (reference sequence). CDR3 length: 17 residues. V shed 5 bases, J shed 4 bases, and the junction held 11 bases outside the gene matches. The CDR3 region has the DNA TGTGCCAGCAGTCCCATTGCTAGCGGGGGGTTATCAGATACGCAGTATTTT. Its translation: CASSPIASGGLSDTQYF.

The rearrangement joins TRBV2 to TRBJ1-6; perhaps TRBD1 as D (5 bases). The germline CDR1 and CDR2 sequences are SNHLY and FYNNEI. The CDR3 spans 17 residues. The V end was cut by 2 bases, the J end by 0 bases, with 11 bases between. CDR3 region: CASSERGGSSYNSPLHF. The CDR3 DNA reads TGTGCCAGCAGTGAAAGGGGCGGAAGCTCCTATAATTCACCCCTCCACTTT.

This chain links TRBV28 with TRBJ1-2; perhaps TRBD1 as D (6 bases). The ends were cut back, 5 bases at V and 7 bases at J, with 23 bases in the middle. Germline CDR1 is MDHEN and CDR2 is SYDVKM. The CDR3 totals 16 residues. DNA of the CDR3: TGTGCCAGCAGTATGGACAGACGACTTGCCTCTATTGGCTACACCTTC. Its protein product is CASSMDRRLASIGYTF.

This chain uses TRBV9 with TRBJ2-3; 8 bases align to TRBD2. CDR3 length: 15 residues. Trimming took 0 bases from V and 6 from J; bases not matched to a gene: 6. CDR1 and CDR2 from the germline V gene are SGDLS and YYNGEE. CDR3 coding DNA: TGTGCCAGCAGCGTAGCCGGCGGGGGGACCGATACGCAGTATTTT. Protein product: CASSVAGGGTDTQYF. Full variable domain (remainder filled in from reference TRBV9 and TRBJ2-3): DSGVTQTPKHLITATGQRVTLRCSPRSGDLSVYWYQQSLDQGLQFLIQYYNGEERAKGNILERFSAQQFPDLHSELNLSSLELGDSALYFCASSVAGGGTDTQYFGPGTRLTVL.

As to this clone: This specimen includes other DNA sequences encoding the same CDR3. V usage is TRBV4-1 and J usage is TRBJ2-1, with TRBD1 matching 8 bases. The CDR3 length is 16 residues. J lost 4 bases, V lost 1 base, and 6 bases had no gene match. Germline CDR1 is MGHRA and CDR2 is YSYEKL. The CDR3 DNA follows: TGCGCCAGCAGCCAAGTGGGGACAGGCGAGTACAATGAGCAGTTCTTC. Translated: CASSQVGTGEYNEQFF.

J is TRBJ2-5 and V is TRBV28, with TRBD1 matching over 8 bases. The J call is doubtful: the DNA matches TRBJ2-7 better. The CDR3 extends over 15 amino acids. In germline, CDR1 is MDHEN, CDR2 SYDVKM. For the CDR3, the DNA is TGTGCCAGCAGTTTCAGGGGGCTGAGTACCTACGAGCAGTACTTC. It encodes CASSFRGLSTYEQYF.

The chain is built from TRBV13 and TRBJ2-1, with D uncertain. The CDR3 has 14 residues. Germline lookup yields CDR1 PRHDT and CDR2 FYEKMQ (reference sequence). V was shortened by 4 bases and J by 8 bases, with 15 bases between the two germline ends. In nucleotides, the CDR3 is TGTGCCAGCAGCTCAGCCTCTAGATTCCATGAGCAGTTCTTC. It encodes CASSSASRFHEQFF.